One sample yielded the 20 T cell receptor beta chains listed below, sequenced in a study of blood T cell repertoires in COVID-19. Assay: immunoSEQ multiplex PCR; the TCRdb copy retains only in-frame clones and omits some. The sample has a few hundred thousand clones; roughly nine tenths are singletons. The sequenced sample was peripheral blood. The receptors shown here come from a woman under 30 who had recovered from COVID-19.

The gene calls are TRBV19 and TRBJ2-3, with 10 nucleotides matching TRBD2. This CDR3 region has 18 residues. The germline V gene has CDR1 LNHDA and CDR2 SQIVND (reference sequence). V lost 8 bases and J lost 0; bases outside the gene matches: 14. In DNA, the CDR3 is TGTGCCAGTCTAGCGGGAGCCACCCGGTTGAGAAGCACAGATACGCAGTATTTT. Translating it yields CASLAGATRLRSTDTQYF. The whole variable domain, remainder taken from reference TRBV19 and TRBJ2-3, is DGGITQSPKYLFRKEGQNVTLSCEQNLNHDAMYWYRQDPGQGLRLIYYSQIVNDFQKGDIAEGYSVSREKKESFPLTVTSAQKNPTAFYLCASLAGATRLRSTDTQYFGPGTRLTVL.

The chain couples TRBV5-6 to TRBJ2-1; 7 bases line up with TRBD1. The germline V gene encodes CDR1 SGHDT and CDR2 YYEEEE. This CDR3 has 14 residues. The junction had 3 bases not matched to a gene; V was cut back by 2 bases and J by 4 bases. In DNA, the CDR3 is TGTGCCAGCAGCTTAGGGGACAGTTACAATGAGCAGTTCTTC. Protein sequence: CASSLGDSYNEQFF. Based on the CDR3 plus reference TRBV5-6 and TRBJ2-1, the full variable domain is DAGVTQSPTHLIKTRGQQVTLRCSPKSGHDTVSWYQQALGQGPQFIFQYYEEEERQRGNFPDRFSGHQFPNYSSELNVNALLLGDSALYLCASSLGDSYNEQFFGPGTRLTVL.

The chain is built from TRBV27 and TRBJ1-5; D not resolved. The CDR3 runs 13 residues. Germline V gene sequence: CDR1 MNHEY, CDR2 SMNVEV (reference sequence). Trimming pared 3 bases from V and 2 bases from J, leaving 5 bases between. The CDR3 DNA is TGTGCCAGCAGTTTCGAGCGCAATCAGCCCCAGCATTTT. It translates to CASSFERNQPQHF.

V usage is TRBV3-1 (or the pseudogene TRBV3-2) and J usage is TRBJ2-7; the D gene is possibly TRBD2 (6 bases). The germline V gene encodes CDR1 LGHDT and CDR2 YNNKEL (reference sequence). The length of the CDR3 is 15 residues. Between the trimmed V and J ends, which lost 5 bases and 2 bases, there was a span of 16 bases. The CDR3 DNA is TGTGCCAGCAGCAACCATGGCGGGGCGGCCTACGAGCAGTACTTC. This encodes CASSNHGGAAYEQYF.

V gene TRBV11-2 combines with J gene TRBJ1-1; 8 bases map to TRBD1. The J segment lost 0 bases and the V segment lost 6 bases, leaving 3 bases of the junction unmatched. The CDR3 loop spans 14 amino acids. Germline CDR1 reads SGHAT; CDR2 reads FQNNGV. The CDR3: CASSWDRMNTEAFF. As DNA, the CDR3 is TGTGCCAGCAGTTGGGACAGGATGAACACTGAAGCTTTCTTT. Full variable domain (outside the CDR3, taken from reference TRBV11-2 and TRBJ1-1): EAGVAQSPRYKIIEKRQSVAFWCNPISGHATLYWYQQILGQGPKLLIQFQNNGVVDDSQLPKDRFSAERLKGVDSTLKIQPAKLEDSAVYLCASSWDRMNTEAFFGQGTRLTVV.

The rearrangement joins TRBV4-1 to TRBJ2-3; D is ambiguous. The V end lost 1 base, the J end lost 0 bases, and 14 bases lay between the germline ends. Germline CDR1 is MGHRA and CDR2 is YSYEKL. The CDR3 spans 17 residues. The CDR3 sequence is CASSQGRFGTSTDTQYF. The CDR3 region has the DNA TGCGCCAGCAGCCAAGGGCGGTTTGGTACCAGCACAGATACGCAGTATTTT.

The CDR3 protein is CASSGRPGYEQYF. In DNA form, the CDR3 reads TGTGCCAGCAGCGGCCGGCCAGGCTACGAGCAGTACTTC. This sequence joins TRBV11-1 and TRBJ2-7; D not resolved. The germline gives CDR1 SGHAT, CDR2 FQDESV (reference sequence). The CDR3 runs 13 residues. V was cut by 5 bases and J by 3 bases, with 11 bases left in between.

V gene TRBV11-3 combines with J gene TRBJ1-6; D is uncertain. The V gene's germline CDR1 is SGHNT and CDR2 YENEEA. With 1 base removed from V and 5 bases from J, the gap between germline ends came to 3 bases. CDR3 length: 13 amino acids. CDR3 in DNA: TGTGCCAGCAGCTTAGTTAATAATTCACCCCTCCACTTT. It translates to CASSLVNNSPLHF.

A few counts support this clone. This rearrangement joins TRBV7-9 to TRBJ1-5; TRBD1 might be the D (6 bases). Germline V gene sequence: CDR1 SEHNR, CDR2 FQNEAQ (reference sequence). The CDR3 length is 13 residues. V lost 2 bases to trimming and J lost 4 bases, with 6 bases between them. In DNA, the CDR3 is TGTGCCAGCAGCTTAACAGGGAATCAGCCCCAGCATTTT. It specifies CASSLTGNQPQHF. The entire variable domain, with the rest obtained from reference TRBV7-9 and TRBJ1-5, is as follows: DTGVSQNPRHKITKRGQNVTFRCDPISEHNRLYWYRQTLGQGPEFLTYFQNEAQLEKSRLLSDRFSAERPKGSFSTLEIQRTEQGDSAMYLCASSLTGNQPQHFGDGTRLSIL.

The chain combines TRBV5-5 with TRBJ1-2; 9 positions agree with TRBD1. Germline V gene sequence: CDR1 SGHKS, CDR2 YYEKEE (reference sequence). The CDR3 contains 14 residues. J was trimmed by 3 bases and V by 4 bases; bases with no gene match: 4. DNA for the CDR3: TGTGCCAGCAGCCCGACAGGGGGAGACTATGGCTACACCTTC. Its protein is CASSPTGGDYGYTF.

This clone was counted a single time. V gene TRBV6-5 combines with J gene TRBJ2-7; 8 bases are shared with TRBD2. In germline, CDR1 is MNHEY, CDR2 SVGAGI. Unmatched junction bases numbered 5, after V lost 6 bases and J lost 1 base. This CDR3 has 14 amino acids. The CDR3 DNA sequence: TGTGCCAGCAGCCCCGGGAGGGGATCCTACGAGCAGTACTTC. This translates into CASSPGRGSYEQYF.

The chain links TRBV6-5 to TRBJ2-7; the match to TRBD1 covers 7 bases. The CDR3 loop spans 14 amino acids. Germline V CDR1 and CDR2: MNHEY, SVGAGI. V shed 6 bases, J shed 6 bases, and the junction held 11 bases outside the gene matches. CDR3 sequence: CASSPEDRAGEQYF. Written as DNA, the CDR3 is TGTGCCAGCAGCCCGGAAGACAGGGCTGGCGAGCAGTACTTC.

CDR3: CASSLSGARETQYF. The CDR3 coding sequence is TGTGCCAGCAGCTTATCTGGGGCGAGAGAGACCCAGTACTTC. The chain carries TRBV7-2 and TRBJ2-5; weak D call: TRBD1 (5 bases). Germline lookup yields CDR1 SGHTA and CDR2 FQGNSA. Trimming took off 2 bases at V and 4 bases at J, with 11 bases between the two ends. The length of the CDR3 is 14 residues.

V is TRBV14 and J is TRBJ1-1, with no clear D. This CDR3 has 14 residues. Trimming cost V 1 base and J 2 bases, with 8 bases left between them. The germline CDR1 and CDR2 sequences are SGHDN and FVKESK. The CDR3 here is CASSQGRYNTEAFF. CDR3 bases: TGTGCCAGCAGCCAAGGCAGGTATAACACTGAAGCTTTCTTT.

The rearrangement joins TRBV12-5 to TRBJ1-5; 8 bases fit TRBD1. Looked up from germline, CDR1 is LGHNT and CDR2 is FRNRAP. The trim removed 6 bases at V and 2 bases at J, leaving 6 bases unmatched. The CDR3 has 15 residues. CDR3 residues: CASGLGQGGNQPQHF. DNA for the CDR3: TGTGCTAGTGGCCTCGGACAGGGTGGCAATCAGCCCCAGCATTTT.

J is TRBJ1-2 and V is TRBV7-3; no clear D gene. Trimming left V 2 bases short and J 7 bases short, with 11 bases between. Germline CDR1 is SGHTA and CDR2 is FQGTGA. This CDR3 is built from 13 residues. CDR3 residues: CASSLEGGFGYTF. DNA for the CDR3: TGTGCCAGCAGCTTAGAGGGAGGTTTTGGCTACACCTTC. The entire variable domain, with the rest obtained from reference TRBV7-3 and TRBJ1-2, is as follows: GAGVSQTPSNKVTEKGKYVELRCDPISGHTALYWYRQSLGQGPEFLIYFQGTGAADDSGLPNDRFFAVRPEGSVSTLKIQRTERGDSAVYLCASSLEGGFGYTFGSGTRLTVV.

This chain joins TRBV11-3 and TRBJ2-5; 9 nucleotides line up with TRBD1. Trimming removed 0 bases from V and 5 bases from J; junction bases left unmatched: 1. CDR1 and CDR2 from the germline V gene are SGHNT and YENEEA. The CDR3 has 14 amino acids. Here the CDR3 reads CASSLDTGGETQYF. DNA of the CDR3: TGTGCCAGCAGCTTAGATACAGGGGGCGAGACCCAGTACTTC.

The chain employs TRBV11-2 and TRBJ2-5, with TRBD2 identical over 7 bases. This CDR3 contains 16 residues. Germline lookup yields CDR1 SGHAT and CDR2 FQNNGV. The V gene end was trimmed by 3 bases and the J gene end by 0 bases; junction bases not matched to a gene: 7. The CDR3 sequence is CASSFGAGDYQETQYF. Written as DNA, the CDR3 is TGTGCCAGCAGCTTCGGGGCGGGAGACTACCAAGAGACCCAGTACTTC.

The gene calls are TRBV5-1 and TRBJ2-5, with D possibly matching TRBD1 (6 bases). V was cut by 4 bases and J by 0 bases, with 13 bases left in between. Germline V CDR1 and CDR2: SGHRS, YFSETQ. The CDR3 totals 15 residues. The CDR3 loop is CASSPRTVYQETQYF. The CDR3 nucleotides are TGCGCCAGCAGCCCCCGGACAGTCTACCAAGAGACCCAGTACTTC.

The chain links TRBV18 to TRBJ1-2; possible D gene TRBD1, 5 bases. Trimming took 2 bases from V and 4 from J, leaving 17 bases between them. The germline V gene encodes CDR1 KGHSH and CDR2 LQKENI. This CDR3 comprises 16 residues. In DNA, the CDR3 is TGTGCCAGCTCACCATCTCAGGGTAGGCTAGTCTATGGCTACACCTTC. Its protein is CASSPSQGRLVYGYTF.